Sequencing of this TCR beta chain was carried out in a study of immune characterization of retroperitoneal liposarcoma. This CDR3 region has 11 residues. Germline CDR1 is MNHNS and CDR2 is SASEGT. TCRdb reanalysed the PCR reads using MiXCR and keeps one entry per CDR3 protein. The sample gives approximately 10,000 distinct CDR3 sequences, around a third of which show up once; roughly 25% is in the top ten. There are many counts of this clonotype. The V and J genes are TRBV6-1 and TRBJ2-1; tentatively, D is TRBD2 (5 bases). The assigned J gene may be wrong: the sequence end matches TRBJ2-7 better. The sample comprised tumor tissue. This clonotype was obtained from a male donor with retroperitoneal liposarcoma. The CDR3 sequence is CASSRVNEQYF. CDR3 sequence (DNA): TGTGCCAGCTCGAGGGTAAATGAGCAGTACTTC.